What follows is one T cell receptor beta chain and its context. The data originate from a study of cytomegalovirus exposure and HLA in healthy donors. The primer mix had 60 Vbeta and 13 Jbeta primers. The protocol was immunoSEQ multiplex PCR, while the TCRdb copy is restricted to in-frame clones and leaves out a portion. Altogether some 130,000 clones are present, about 70% being singletons, with the ten largest covering 2% to 2.5%. CDR1 and CDR2 (germline): MDHEN, SYDVKM. The germline V and J ends were trimmed by 9 bases and 5 bases, with 13 bases remaining between them. The CDR3 is 12 amino acids. Sequences were obtained from PBMCs. This sequence was found in a woman aged 55-70 years in good health and CMV-seropositive. V gene TRBV28 combines with J gene TRBJ1-1; the D gene is possibly TRBD1 (6 bases). CDR3 DNA: TGTGCCAGTACCCAGGGGAGTACTGAAGCTTTCTTT. It translates to CASTQGSTEAFF. Looking up the rest from reference TRBV28 and TRBJ1-1 gives the full variable domain: DVKVTQSSRYLVKRTGEKVFLECVQDMDHENMFWYRQDPGLGLRLIYFSYDVKMKEKGDIPEGYSVSREKKERFSLILESASTNQTSMYLCASTQGSTEAFFGQGTRLTVV.